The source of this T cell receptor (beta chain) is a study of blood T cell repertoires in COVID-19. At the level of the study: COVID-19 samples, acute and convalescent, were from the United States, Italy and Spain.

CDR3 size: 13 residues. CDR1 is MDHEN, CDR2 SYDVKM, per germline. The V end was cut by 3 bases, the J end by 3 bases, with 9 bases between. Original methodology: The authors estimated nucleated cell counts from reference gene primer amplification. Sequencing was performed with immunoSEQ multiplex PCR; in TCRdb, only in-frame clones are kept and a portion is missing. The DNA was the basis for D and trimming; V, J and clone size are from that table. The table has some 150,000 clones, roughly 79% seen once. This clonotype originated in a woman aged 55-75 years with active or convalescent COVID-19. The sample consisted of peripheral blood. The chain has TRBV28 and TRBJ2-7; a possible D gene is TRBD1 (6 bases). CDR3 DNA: TGTGCCAGCAGTTTCAGGACAGTCTACGAGCAGTACTTC. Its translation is CASSFRTVYEQYF.